These T cell receptor beta chains were read from a single sample in a study of shared clonotypes between healthy human individuals. Data came from immunoSEQ multiplex PCR; TCRdb stores just in-frame clones and leaves some out. The sample lists 2 million to 2.5 million clones; around 95% were seen once. The sample comprised naive CD4+ T cells sorted from blood. The receptors shown here come from a man aged 18 to 30 in good health. Each CDR3 is given with its conserved first and last residue. The D gene is left open where the match is weak. A row's size may be missing; if present it is once, few, many or a size class.

d_call j_call clone_size v_call cdr3_nt cdr3_aa
NA TRBJ2-3 NA TRBV10-1 TGCGCCAGCAGTGAGAAAAAGACAGTTTTCAGCCTCACAGATACGCAGTATTTT CASSEKKTVFSLTDTQYF
TRBD2 TRBJ2-1 once TRBV10-3 TGTGCCATCTGGGCAGCGGGAGTGGGCAATGAGCAGTTCTTC CAIWAAGVGNEQFF
NA TRBJ2-2 NA TRBV7-3 TGTGCCAGCAGCTTCACAGGGCTGGGGAACACCGGGGAGCTGTTTTTT CASSFTGLGNTGELFF
TRBD1 TRBJ2-5 NA TRBV10-1 TGCGCCAGCAGCCCAGGGGGCGAGGAGACCCAGTACTTC CASSPGGEETQYF
NA TRBJ1-1 NA TRBV2 TGTGCCAGCAGGGAGGAGGGAATGAACACTGAAGCTTTCTTT CASREEGMNTEAFF
TRBD1 TRBJ2-7 NA TRBV4-1 TGCGCCAGCAGCCGAACGCGGGACAGGGACTACGAGCAGTACTTC CASSRTRDRDYEQYF
NA TRBJ2-7 NA TRBV7-6 TGTGCCAGCAGCTTATCGGCGGGGGCAGGCGGGGAGCAGTACTTC CASSLSAGAGGEQYF
TRBD1 TRBJ1-6 few TRBV5-6 TGTGCCAGCAGAAACCGCGGGACAGGTCCCTACCACTTT CASRNRGTGPYHF
NA TRBJ1-3 NA TRBV6-5 TGTGCCAGCCAAAGGGAGCGCGGAAACACCATATATTTT CASQRERGNTIYF
TRBD1 TRBJ1-4 once TRBV29-1 TGCAGCGTCACCGGGACAGGAAATGAAAAACTGTTTTTT CSVTGTGNEKLFF
NA TRBJ1-2 NA TRBV18 TGTGCCAGCTCACCCGGGACTGAAGTATATGGCTACACCTTC CASSPGTEVYGYTF
NA TRBJ2-1 NA TRBV4-1 TGCGCCAGCAGCCAACCTAACTTGGTAGGGAATGAGCAGTTCTTC CASSQPNLVGNEQFF
NA TRBJ1-5 once TRBV11-2 TGTGCCAGCAGCTTAGGGCCACATCAGCCCCAGCATTTT CASSLGPHQPQHF
NA TRBJ2-6 NA TRBV6-1 TGTGCCAGCAGTGGCCAGGGACTGCGCTCTGGGGCCAACGTCCTGACTTTC CASSGQGLRSGANVLTF
NA TRBJ1-2 once TRBV18 TGTGCCAGCTCATCCTCCGGGACGGAGATCTATGGCTACACCTTC CASSSSGTEIYGYTF
NA TRBJ2-1 NA TRBV6-1 TGTGCCAGCTGGGGACTCCAAGCTCCCTACAATGAGCAGTTCTTC CASWGLQAPYNEQFF
NA TRBJ1-5 NA TRBV6-1 TGTGCCAGCACACCGACAGTAACTAATCAGCCCCAGCATTTT CASTPTVTNQPQHF
NA TRBJ1-2 NA TRBV30 TGTGCCTGGAGTGTCGTAGGGGGTGGAAATGGCTACACCTTC CAWSVVGGGNGYTF
TRBD2 TRBJ2-7 NA TRBV6-1 TGTGCCAGCAGTGAAGTTTCTGGGACTAGCGGGAACCCTGAGAGCTACGAGCAGTACTTC CASSEVSGTSGNPESYEQYF
TRBD1 TRBJ1-1 NA TRBV29-1 TGCAGCGTGGAGACAGGGCGGAGTACTGAAGCTTTCTTT CSVETGRSTEAFF
NA TRBJ1-1 NA TRBV4-1 TGCGCCAGCAGCCAAGGAATCGGTTCGAACACTGAAGCTTTCTTT CASSQGIGSNTEAFF
NA TRBJ1-1 once TRBV30 TGTGCCTGGAGTGTACTTGTGGGGAACACTGAAGCTTTCTTT CAWSVLVGNTEAFF
NA TRBJ1-6 NA TRBV7-2 TGTGCCAGCAGCTTAGGAGCTGGCGGGTCACCCCTCCACTTT CASSLGAGGSPLHF
NA TRBJ2-2 NA TRBV7-3 TGTGCCAGCAGCCCCCGGGGGGCCCCGAACACCGGGGAGCTGTTTTTT CASSPRGAPNTGELFF
NA TRBJ1-1 NA TRBV9 TGTGCCAGCAGCGTAGAGCCCCTGACAGTTACTGAAGCTTTCTTT CASSVEPLTVTEAFF
NA TRBJ1-2 NA TRBV10-1 TGCGCCAGCAGTGAGGGAGGGAGTTATGGCTACACCTTC CASSEGGSYGYTF
TRBD1 TRBJ1-5 NA TRBV19 TGTGCCAGTAGTATTGACGGACAGGGAAAGTATCAGCCCCAGCATTTT CASSIDGQGKYQPQHF
NA TRBJ2-1 NA TRBV30 TGTGCCTGGAGTGTGGACTTCTACAATGAGCAGTTCTTC CAWSVDFYNEQFF
TRBD1 TRBJ1-3 NA TRBV30 TGTGCCTGGAGTGCGGACAGGGGCACTGGAAACACCATATATTTT CAWSADRGTGNTIYF
TRBD1 TRBJ2-2 NA TRBV18 TGTGCCAGCTCACCGAGTGGACAGGGCAACACCGGGGAGCTGTTTTTT CASSPSGQGNTGELFF
TRBD2 TRBJ2-3 NA TRBV2 TGTGCCAGCGCCCGACTAGCGGGGATTAGCACAGATACGCAGTATTTT CASARLAGISTDTQYF
TRBD1 TRBJ2-7 NA TRBV27 TGTGCCAGCAGTTCGAGACCGGGACAGGGGGTTTACGAGCAGTACTTC CASSSRPGQGVYEQYF
NA TRBJ1-2 NA TRBV7-2 TGTGCCAGCAGCTTAGATAGGGGCCCTAGAGATGGCTACACCTTC CASSLDRGPRDGYTF
NA TRBJ2-3 NA TRBV6-1 TGTGCCAGCAGTGAATTGAGACAGGGCACAGATACGCAGTATTTT CASSELRQGTDTQYF
NA TRBJ2-5 NA TRBV25-1 TGTGCCAGCAGTGATATGGTGGCGTACCAAGAGACCCAGTACTTC CASSDMVAYQETQYF
NA TRBJ2-7 once TRBV28 TGTGCCAGCAGCCCAAGGGTCGACTGGGACGAGCAGTACTTC CASSPRVDWDEQYF
TRBD1 TRBJ2-1 NA TRBV18 TGTGCCAGCTCACCGAGCCTCTCCGTCGGGGCGAGGGGGCTTGCCAATGAGCAGTTCTTC CASSPSLSVGARGLANEQFF
NA TRBJ2-1 NA TRBV4-1 TGCGCCAGCAGCCACCCTTCCCTTTCGGTCAATGAGCAGTTCTTC CASSHPSLSVNEQFF
NA TRBJ2-7 NA TRBV28 TGTGCCAGCACACCTCCCAGGGTAAGCTCCTACGAGCAGTACTTC CASTPPRVSSYEQYF
NA TRBJ2-7 NA TRBV11-2 TGTGCCAGCAGCTCCTACTTGGGCGAGCAGTACTTC CASSSYLGEQYF
NA TRBJ2-7 NA TRBV7-9 TGTGCCAGCAGCTTAGGAACGGACGGGCTCTACGAGCAGTACTTC CASSLGTDGLYEQYF
NA TRBJ2-1 NA TRBV11-1 TGTGCCAGCACCTCTGCGGGTGAGCAGTTCTTC CASTSAGEQFF
TRBD1 TRBJ1-2 NA TRBV5-6 TGTGCCAGCAGCTGGGGGAGCGACAGGGGAATTTATGGCTACACCTTC CASSWGSDRGIYGYTF